The 2 T cell receptor beta chains below were found in one sample sequenced in a study of long-term antiretroviral therapy in people with HIV. An immunoSEQ assay, version v3.0, was performed at survey level. The method was immunoSEQ multiplex PCR; TCRdb's version includes in-frame clones alone and lacks a portion of them. The sample has some 20,000 clones, around 78% seen once. The material was unsorted PBMCs, obtained at the start of antiretroviral therapy, before treatment. The receptors come from a woman in her 40s with HIV.

The genes are TRBV11-2 and TRBJ2-2; TRBD1 or TRBD2 may be the D gene (6 bases each). CDR3 length equals 16 residues. V lost 7 bases to trimming and J lost 5 bases, with 20 bases between them. The germline CDR1 and CDR2 sequences are SGHAT and FQNNGV. CDR3 nucleotide sequence: TGTGCCAGCACCCCCACCTCGGGGGCGGAAACCGGGGAGCTGTTTTTT. As protein: CASTPTSGAETGELFF.

The J gene is TRBJ2-3, the V gene TRBV6-6; a possible D gene is TRBD2 (6 bases). CDR3 length: 15 amino acids. CDR1 is MNHNY and CDR2 is SVGAGI in the germline V gene (reference sequence). With 6 bases removed from V and 0 bases from J, the gap between germline ends came to 13 bases. The CDR3 reads CASRRVAGSTDTQYF. The DNA for the CDR3 is TGTGCCAGCAGACGCGTCGCGGGGAGCACAGATACGCAGTATTTT.